These 3 T cell receptor beta chains came from one sample sequenced in a study of T cell responses to AZD1222 COVID-19 vaccine. The assay was immunoSEQ multiplex PCR, and TCRdb's table has in-frame clones only and misses some. Of over 100,000 clones in the sample, around 85% were seen once. This specimen consisted of peripheral blood, obtained on day 0 of AZD1222 vaccination. The receptors shown here come from an adult in good health.

In this sample, this clone turned up a few times. The V call is TRBV19, the J call TRBJ2-7; the D gene is possibly TRBD1 (5 bases). From germline, CDR1 is LNHDA and CDR2 SQIVND (reference sequence). Trimming removed 3 bases at V and 3 bases at J, with 9 bases between. The CDR3 has 13 residues. In DNA form, the CDR3 reads TGTGCCAGTAGTATTGGCAGGGTCTACGAGCAGTACTTC. Its protein is CASSIGRVYEQYF.

This chain joins TRBV7-9 and TRBJ2-7; 15 bases agree with TRBD2. J lost 2 bases, V lost 4 bases, and 3 bases had no gene match. Germline V gene sequence: CDR1 SEHNR, CDR2 FQNEAQ (reference sequence). The CDR3 extends over 16 amino acids. CDR3 sequence (DNA): TGTGCCAGCAGCTCCGGGACTAGCGGGGGGACCTACGAGCAGTACTTC. It encodes CASSSGTSGGTYEQYF.

The chain uses TRBV7-3 and TRBJ2-3; the D gene is possibly TRBD2 (5 bases). Germline loops: CDR1 SGHTA, CDR2 FQGTGA. The CDR3 loop spans 15 amino acids. Deletions cut 1 base from V and 4 bases from J, with 12 bases between. The CDR3: CASSLNGNRADTQYF. The CDR3 bases are TGTGCCAGCAGCTTAAACGGGAATAGGGCAGATACGCAGTATTTT. The full variable domain, completed using reference TRBV7-3 and TRBJ2-3, is GAGVSQTPSNKVTEKGKYVELRCDPISGHTALYWYRQSLGQGPEFLIYFQGTGAADDSGLPNDRFFAVRPEGSVSTLKIQRTERGDSAVYLCASSLNGNRADTQYFGPGTRLTVL.